This T cell receptor beta chain came from a study of blood T cell repertoires in COVID-19. About the research overall: COVID-19 samples collected from the United States, Italy and Spain covered acute and convalescent phases. The analysed material was cDNA or gDNA that came from T cells, B-cell-depleted T cells, or PBMCs.

The V and J ends lost 0 bases and 4 bases, in that order; junction bases with no gene match: 3. The CDR3 loop spans 15 amino acids. CDR1 and CDR2 from the germline V gene are KGHSH and LQKENI. In the authors' workflow: Estimation of nucleated cell counts relied on the amplification of reference gene primers. Method: immunoSEQ multiplex PCR; TCRdb's copy keeps in-frame clones and lacks some. Clone size and the V and J calls come from that table; the DNA yielded D and trimming. The repertoire includes 200,000 or so clones, around 84% of them detected once, and about 5.1% sits in the top ten. V is TRBV18 and J is TRBJ2-5, with TRBD2 matching over 9 bases. The sequence was collected from a woman aged 55 to 70 who had recovered from COVID-19. The sequenced sample was peripheral blood. The chain's CDR3 is CASSPPGLAIETQYF. DNA of the CDR3: TGTGCCAGCTCACCACCGGGACTAGCCATAGAGACCCAGTACTTC.